This T cell receptor (beta chain) is from a study of glioma-infiltrating T cells. Using RNA template, CDR3s of TCR alpha and beta were amplified with iRepertoire arm-PCR. Input was roughly 85-450 ng of tissue mRNA or PBMC total RNA. Each CDR3 protein is one row after TCRdb ran MiXCR on the multiplex PCR reads. Among fewer than 200,000 distinct CDR3 sequences, about 46% were seen once, and the ten largest hold around 5.3%. The V end lost 6 bases, the J end lost 4 bases, and 13 bases lay between the germline ends. Germline V gives CDR1 DFQATT, CDR2 SNEGSKA (reference sequence). CDR3 size: 13 residues. Study-wide findings and caveats: CDR3 overlap between tissue and blood was very small. Above-expected tissue-blood divergence occurred in all gliomas, most in low-grade ones.

This clonotype was counted at least ten times. Antigen: not known. The chain joins TRBV20-1 to TRBJ1-5; weak D call: TRBD1 (6 bases). Sequenced sample: glioma tissue, nonneoplastic brain tissue, or PBMCs (not recorded which). This clonotype originated in a human donor with low-grade glioma or glioblastoma, undergoing nonglioma brain surgery, or in good health (not recorded which). The CDR3 DNA reads TGCAGTGCCCTCGGACAGTCAAATCAGCCCCAGCATTTT. Its translation: CSALGQSNQPQHF.